This record covers a single TCR beta chain. Its matching antigen is unknown. This sample stems from a study of glioma-infiltrating T cells after dendritic cell vaccination. Study details: Treatment, given 2003 to 2012, was autologous tumor lysate-pulsed dendritic cell vaccination. Study-wide points: Complete blood and tumor specimen sets were limited to few patients.

Losses at the gene ends were 3 bases for V and 10 bases for J; bases not matched to a gene: 7. Germline V gene lookup returns CDR1 SGDLS and CDR2 YYNGEE. The CDR3 has 13 amino acids. TCRB CDR3 was amplified from 2 ug genomic DNA or less. Amplification used 60 V beta primers and 13 J beta primers. Profiled with immunoSEQ multiplex PCR; TCRdb holds only in-frame clones, not every one. The sample shows 93,000 or so clones, roughly four fifths of them seen only once. This chain uses TRBV9 with TRBJ2-4; 7 bases fit TRBD1. The source material was blood, sampled before dendritic cell vaccination. This receptor was taken from a human donor with glioblastoma. The CDR3 DNA is TGTGCCAGCAGCGCCAGGACAGGCGCTATTCAGTACTTC. This translates into CASSARTGAIQYF.